This T cell receptor beta chain was documented in a study of blood T cell repertoires in COVID-19. Study information: Samples came from the United States, Italy and Spain, spanning acute and convalescent COVID-19.

The protocol was immunoSEQ multiplex PCR, while the TCRdb copy is restricted to in-frame clones and leaves out a portion. The sample holds about 200,000 clones; roughly 92% are singletons and the top ten take 0.6% to 0.8%. The V segment lost 6 bases and the J segment 3 bases; nucleotides outside the gene matches: 8. Germline CDR1 reads MGHRA; CDR2 reads YSYEKL. The CDR3 contains 15 residues. The receptor was derived from a man aged 30-40 years with COVID-19, enrolled during active disease. The specimen was peripheral blood. The gene calls are TRBV4-1 and TRBJ2-3; 8 positions match TRBD1. CDR3 DNA sequence: TGCGCCAGCAGTATGGACAGGGCGGGGACAGATACGCAGTATTTT. Its protein product is CASSMDRAGTDTQYF.